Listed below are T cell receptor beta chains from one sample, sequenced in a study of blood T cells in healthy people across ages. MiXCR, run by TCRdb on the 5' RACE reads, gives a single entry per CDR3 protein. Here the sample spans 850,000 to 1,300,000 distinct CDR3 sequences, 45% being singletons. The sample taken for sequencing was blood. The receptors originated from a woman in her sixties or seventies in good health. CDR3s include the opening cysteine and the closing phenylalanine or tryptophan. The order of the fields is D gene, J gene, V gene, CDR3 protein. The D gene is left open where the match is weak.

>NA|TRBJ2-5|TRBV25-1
CASSDQGLGKETQYF
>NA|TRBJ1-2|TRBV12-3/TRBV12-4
CASSLERVSGYTF
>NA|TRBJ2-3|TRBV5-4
CASSLGSGGTLTDTQYF
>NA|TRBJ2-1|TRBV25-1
CASDHTGTGEQFF
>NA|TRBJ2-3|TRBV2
CASKDWDYTDTQYF
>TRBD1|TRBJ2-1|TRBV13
CASSPTGATGTNEQFF
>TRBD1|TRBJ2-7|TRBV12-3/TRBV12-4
CASSFGRGYSYEQYF
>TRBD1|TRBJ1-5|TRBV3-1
CASSQGQGVYQPQHF
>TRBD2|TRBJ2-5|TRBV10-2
CASSERRLAGGRSETQYF
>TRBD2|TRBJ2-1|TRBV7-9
CASSAAGPGEQFF
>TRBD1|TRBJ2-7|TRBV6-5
CASSSSGQRYEQYF
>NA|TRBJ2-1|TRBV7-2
CASSLVGVHSYNEQFF
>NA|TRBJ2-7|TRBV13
CASSPRDGFYEQYF
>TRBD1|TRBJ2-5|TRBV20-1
CSARETGFVVETQYF
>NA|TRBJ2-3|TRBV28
CASSLFWIRADTQYF
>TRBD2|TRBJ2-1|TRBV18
CASSSGLVGVNEQFF
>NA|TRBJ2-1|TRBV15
CATSRERFNEQFF
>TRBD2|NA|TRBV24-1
CATSDGPGLDKTQYF
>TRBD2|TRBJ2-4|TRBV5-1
CASSLEGLAVKTQYF
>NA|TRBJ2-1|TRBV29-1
CSVDGTSYGRREQFF
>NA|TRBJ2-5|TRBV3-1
CASSQEAGNYETQYF
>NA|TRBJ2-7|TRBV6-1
CASSALGTTRTQYEQYF
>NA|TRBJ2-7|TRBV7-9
CASSPLDMSSYEQYF
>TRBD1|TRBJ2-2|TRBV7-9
CASSLLGQGNTGELFF
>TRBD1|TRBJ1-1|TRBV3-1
CASSQGTGPHNEAFF
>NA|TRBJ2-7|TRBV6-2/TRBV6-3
CASNPQRASYEQYF
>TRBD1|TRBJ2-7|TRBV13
CASSLVGTGTYKQYF
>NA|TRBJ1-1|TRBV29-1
CSVVYREGTEAFF
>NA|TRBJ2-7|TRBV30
CAWKGVGTYEQYF
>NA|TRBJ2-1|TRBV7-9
CASSPVGRINEQFF
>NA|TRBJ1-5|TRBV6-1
CASSEQGRSNQPQHF
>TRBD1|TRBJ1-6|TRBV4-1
CASSRKAGGNSPLHF
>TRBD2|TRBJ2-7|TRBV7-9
CASSSTGIAGLSYEQYF
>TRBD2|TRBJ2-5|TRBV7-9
CASSLVGSGRPGETQYF
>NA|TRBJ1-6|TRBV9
CASSVEVDRSPLHF
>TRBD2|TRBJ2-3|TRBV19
CASSISSGSADTQYF
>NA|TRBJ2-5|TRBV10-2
CASPVTTETQYF
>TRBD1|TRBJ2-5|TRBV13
CASSSWDSPSTQETQYF
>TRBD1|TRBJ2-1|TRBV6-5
CASSDRDRVWEQFF
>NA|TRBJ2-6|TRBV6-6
CASTELGGAGANVLTF
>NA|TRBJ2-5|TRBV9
CASSPMDGSGETQYF
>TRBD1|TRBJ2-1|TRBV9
CASSYIGQGPTNEQFF
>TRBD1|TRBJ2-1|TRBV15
CATSRGQGVGEGEQFF
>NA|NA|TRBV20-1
CSARDRLGAGWDEQYF
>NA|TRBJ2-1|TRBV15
CATSGGTVSYEQFF
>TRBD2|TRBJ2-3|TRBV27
CASSLVGLAGGTDTQYF